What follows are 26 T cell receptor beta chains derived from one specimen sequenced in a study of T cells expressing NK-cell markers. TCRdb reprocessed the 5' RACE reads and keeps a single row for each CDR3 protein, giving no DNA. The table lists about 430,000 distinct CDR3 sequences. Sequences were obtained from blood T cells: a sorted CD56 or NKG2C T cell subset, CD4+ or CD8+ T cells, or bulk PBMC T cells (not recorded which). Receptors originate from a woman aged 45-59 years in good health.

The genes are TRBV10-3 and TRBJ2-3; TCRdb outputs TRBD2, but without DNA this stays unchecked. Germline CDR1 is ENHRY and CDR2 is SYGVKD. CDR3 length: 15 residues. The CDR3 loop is CAISEIAGGTVTQYF.

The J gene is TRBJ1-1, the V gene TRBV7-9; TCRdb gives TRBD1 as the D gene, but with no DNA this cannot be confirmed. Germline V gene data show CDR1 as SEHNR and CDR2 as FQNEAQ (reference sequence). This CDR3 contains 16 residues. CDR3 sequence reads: CASSSLMRGPGTEAFF.

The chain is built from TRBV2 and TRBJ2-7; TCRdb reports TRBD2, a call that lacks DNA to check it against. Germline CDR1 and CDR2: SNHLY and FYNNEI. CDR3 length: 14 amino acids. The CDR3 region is CASRATSSAGEQYF.

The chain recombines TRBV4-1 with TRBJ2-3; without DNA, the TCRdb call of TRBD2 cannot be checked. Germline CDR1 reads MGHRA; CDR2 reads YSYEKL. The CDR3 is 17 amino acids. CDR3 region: CASSQGTSGRGVHTQYF.

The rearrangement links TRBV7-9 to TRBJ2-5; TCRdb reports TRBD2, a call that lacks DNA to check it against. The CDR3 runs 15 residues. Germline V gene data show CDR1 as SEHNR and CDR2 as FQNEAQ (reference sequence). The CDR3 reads CASSYEGLYQETQYF.

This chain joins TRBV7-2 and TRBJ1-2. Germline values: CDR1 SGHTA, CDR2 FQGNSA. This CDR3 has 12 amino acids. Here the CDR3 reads CASSLSSTGYTF.

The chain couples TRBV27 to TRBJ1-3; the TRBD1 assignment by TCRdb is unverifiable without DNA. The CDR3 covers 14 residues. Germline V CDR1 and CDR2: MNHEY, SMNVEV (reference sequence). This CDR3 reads CASSPKQGKNTIYF.

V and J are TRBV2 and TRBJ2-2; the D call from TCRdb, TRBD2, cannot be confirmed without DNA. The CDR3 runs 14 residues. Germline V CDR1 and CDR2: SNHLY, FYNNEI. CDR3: CASKSLAVPGELFF.

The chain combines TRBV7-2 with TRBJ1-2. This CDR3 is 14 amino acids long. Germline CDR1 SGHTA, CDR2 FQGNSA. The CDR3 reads CASSLLSIGPGYTF. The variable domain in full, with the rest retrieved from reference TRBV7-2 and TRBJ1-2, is GAGVSQSPSNKVTEKGKDVELRCDPISGHTALYWYRQSLGQGLEFLIYFQGNSAPDKSGLPSDRFSAERTGGSVSTLTIQRTQQEDSAVYLCASSLLSIGPGYTFGSGTRLTVV.

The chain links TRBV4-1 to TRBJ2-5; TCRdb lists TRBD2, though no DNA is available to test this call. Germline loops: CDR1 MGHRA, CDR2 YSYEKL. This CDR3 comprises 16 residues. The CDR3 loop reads CASSQIGGLARETQYF.

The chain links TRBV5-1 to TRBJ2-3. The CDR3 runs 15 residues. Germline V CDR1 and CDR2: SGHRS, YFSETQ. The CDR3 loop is CASSTQPRGTDTQYF.

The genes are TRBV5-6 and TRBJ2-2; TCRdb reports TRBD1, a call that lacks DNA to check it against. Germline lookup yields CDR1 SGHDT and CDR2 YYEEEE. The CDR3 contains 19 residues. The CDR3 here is CASRIKIGTGGLDTGELFF.

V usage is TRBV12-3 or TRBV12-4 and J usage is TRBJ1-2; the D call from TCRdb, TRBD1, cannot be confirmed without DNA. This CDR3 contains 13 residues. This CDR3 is CASSRRELNGYTF.

CDR3 amino acids: CASSPRGYNEKLFF. The chain is built from TRBV3-1 and TRBJ1-4; lacking DNA, the TRBD1 call made by TCRdb goes unchecked. This CDR3 region has 14 residues. Looked up from germline, CDR1 is LGHDT and CDR2 is YNNKEL (reference sequence).

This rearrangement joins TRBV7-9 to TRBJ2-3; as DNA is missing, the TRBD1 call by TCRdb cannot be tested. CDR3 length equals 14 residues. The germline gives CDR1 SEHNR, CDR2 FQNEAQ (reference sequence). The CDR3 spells CASVKAGGADTQYF. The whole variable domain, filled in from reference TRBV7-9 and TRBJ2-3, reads DTGVSQNPRHKITKRGQNVTFRCDPISEHNRLYWYRQTLGQGPEFLTYFQNEAQLEKSRLLSDRFSAERPKGSFSTLEIQRTEQGDSAMYLCASVKAGGADTQYFGPGTRLTVL.

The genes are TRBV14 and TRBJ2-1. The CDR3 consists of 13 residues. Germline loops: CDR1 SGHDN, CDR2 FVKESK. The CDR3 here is CASSQEEYNEQFF.

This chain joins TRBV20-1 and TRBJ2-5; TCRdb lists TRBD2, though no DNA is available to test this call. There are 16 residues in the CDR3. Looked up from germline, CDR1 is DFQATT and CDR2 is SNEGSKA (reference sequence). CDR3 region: CSARDPRGRGQETQYF.

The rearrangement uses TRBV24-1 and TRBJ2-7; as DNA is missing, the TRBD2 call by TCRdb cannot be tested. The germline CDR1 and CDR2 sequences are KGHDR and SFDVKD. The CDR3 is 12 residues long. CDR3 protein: CAGGLAEYEQYF.

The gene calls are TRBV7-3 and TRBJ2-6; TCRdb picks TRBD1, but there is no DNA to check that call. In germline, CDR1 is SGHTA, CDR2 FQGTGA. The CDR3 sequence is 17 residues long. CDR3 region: CASSPWTAIGGANVLTF.

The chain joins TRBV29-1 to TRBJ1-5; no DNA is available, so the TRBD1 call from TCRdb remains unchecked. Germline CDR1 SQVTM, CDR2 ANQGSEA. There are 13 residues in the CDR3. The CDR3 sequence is CSVGWTANQPQHF.

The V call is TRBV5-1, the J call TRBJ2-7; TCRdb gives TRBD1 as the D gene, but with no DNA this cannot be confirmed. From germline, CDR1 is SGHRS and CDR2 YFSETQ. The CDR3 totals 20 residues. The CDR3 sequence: CASSLAVKGQGKSFAYEQYF.

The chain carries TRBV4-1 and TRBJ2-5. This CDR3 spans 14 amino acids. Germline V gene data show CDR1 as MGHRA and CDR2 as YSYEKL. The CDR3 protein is CASSQDWLSETQYF.

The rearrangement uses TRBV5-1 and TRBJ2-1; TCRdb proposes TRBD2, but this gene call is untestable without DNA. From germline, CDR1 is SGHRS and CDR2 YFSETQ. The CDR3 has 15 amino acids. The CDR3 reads CASSPGTSSYNEQFF.

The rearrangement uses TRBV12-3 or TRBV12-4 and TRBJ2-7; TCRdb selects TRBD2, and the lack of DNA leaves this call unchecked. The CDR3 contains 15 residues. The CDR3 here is CASSLQTSGRGEQYF.

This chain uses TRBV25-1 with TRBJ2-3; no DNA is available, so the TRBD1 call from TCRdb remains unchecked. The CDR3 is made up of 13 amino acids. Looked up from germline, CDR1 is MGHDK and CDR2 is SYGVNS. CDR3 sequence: CASNRDSTDTQYF.

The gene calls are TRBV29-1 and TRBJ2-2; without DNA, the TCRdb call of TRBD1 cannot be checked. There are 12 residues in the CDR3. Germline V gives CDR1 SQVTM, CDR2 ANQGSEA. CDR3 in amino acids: CSGGERTGELFF.